This record covers a single T cell receptor (beta chain). These data come from a study of blood T cell repertoires in COVID-19. As for the study in general: The samples span acute and convalescent COVID-19 from the United States, Italy and Spain. Sources were T cells, B-cell-depleted T cells, or PBMCs; the material itself was cDNA or gDNA.

There are 13 residues in the CDR3. CDR1 is SGHTA and CDR2 is FQGNSA in the germline V gene. V was trimmed by 2 bases and J by 4 bases, leaving 5 bases between them. Authors' data handling: The assay estimated nucleated cells by amplifying reference gene primers. Using immunoSEQ multiplex PCR, the repertoire was profiled, and TCRdb retains in-frame clones only, with some absent. That table supplies the V and J calls and clone size; D and trimming were determined from the DNA. Of about 200,000 clones in the sample, approximately 90% were seen once. Input material: peripheral blood. This chain connects TRBV7-2 to TRBJ2-2; D ambiguous. The origin of this receptor is a man aged 35 to 55 with active or convalescent COVID-19. The CDR3 DNA is TGTGCCAGCAGCTTATTCAGCACCGGGGAGCTGTTTTTT. The encoded protein is CASSLFSTGELFF.